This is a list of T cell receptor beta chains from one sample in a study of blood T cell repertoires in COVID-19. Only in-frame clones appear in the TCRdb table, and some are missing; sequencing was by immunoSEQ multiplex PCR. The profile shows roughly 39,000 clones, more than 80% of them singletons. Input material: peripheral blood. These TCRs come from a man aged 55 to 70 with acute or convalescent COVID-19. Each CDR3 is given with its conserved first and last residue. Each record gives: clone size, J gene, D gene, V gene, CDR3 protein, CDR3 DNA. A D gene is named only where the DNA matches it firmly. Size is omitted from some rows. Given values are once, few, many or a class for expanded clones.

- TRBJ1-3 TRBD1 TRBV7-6 CASSLQGVSSGNTIYF TGTGCCAGCAGCTTACAGGGGGTCTCCTCTGGAAACACCATATATTTT
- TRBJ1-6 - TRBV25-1 CASSEYPFDSPLHF TGTGCCAGCAGTGAATATCCATTTGATTCACCCCTCCACTTT
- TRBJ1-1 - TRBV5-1 CASSLGGDMNTEAFF TGCGCCAGCAGCTTGGGAGGGGACATGAACACTGAAGCTTTCTTT
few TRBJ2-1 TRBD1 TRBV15 CATSRSGTGDWEQFF TGTGCCACCAGCAGATCCGGGACAGGGGATTGGGAGCAGTTCTTC
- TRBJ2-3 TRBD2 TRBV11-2 CASSQVGSGRDTQYF TGTGCCAGCAGCCAGGTCGGTAGCGGGAGAGATACGCAGTATTTT
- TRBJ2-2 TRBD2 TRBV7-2 CASSLGTSGGTFTGELFF TGTGCCAGCAGCTTAGGGACTAGCGGGGGGACCTTCACCGGGGAGCTGTTTTTT
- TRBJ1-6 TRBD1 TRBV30 CAWSRGRTESPLHF TGTGCCTGGAGCAGGGGGCGAACAGAATCACCCCTCCACTTT
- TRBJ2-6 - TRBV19 CASSISRSGANVLTF TGTGCCAGTAGTATTAGTAGATCTGGGGCCAACGTCCTGACTTTC
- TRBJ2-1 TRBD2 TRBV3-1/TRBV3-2 CASSQESLAVNNEQFF TGTGCCAGCAGCCAAGAAAGTCTAGCGGTGAACAATGAGCAGTTCTTC
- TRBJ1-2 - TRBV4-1 CASSQDSGPSSGYTF TGCGCCAGCAGCCAAGACAGCGGGCCGTCGAGTGGCTACACCTTC
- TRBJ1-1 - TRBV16 CASSRSSRVGTEAFF TGTGCCAGCAGCCGATCTTCGAGGGTCGGCACTGAAGCTTTCTTT
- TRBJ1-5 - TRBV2 CASSAIGQSEHF TGTGCCAGCAGCGCCATCGGACAGTCAGAGCATTTT
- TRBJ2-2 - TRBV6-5 CASSYVETGELFF TGTGCCAGCAGTTACGTAGAAACCGGGGAGCTGTTTTTT
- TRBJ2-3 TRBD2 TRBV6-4 CASSGGSGGADTQYF TGTGCCAGCAGTGGAGGTAGCGGGGGAGCAGATACGCAGTATTTT
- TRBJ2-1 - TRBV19 CATNRDSGNEQFF TGTGCCACCAACAGGGATTCGGGCAATGAGCAGTTCTTC
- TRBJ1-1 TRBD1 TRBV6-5 CASSTTGGHTEAFF TGTGCCAGCAGTACTACAGGGGGCCACACTGAAGCTTTCTTT
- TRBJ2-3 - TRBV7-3 CASSPYLTDTQYF TGTGCCAGCAGCCCCTACCTCACAGATACGCAGTATTTT
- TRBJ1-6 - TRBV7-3 CASSPTGQGSAPLHF TGTGCCAGCAGCCCAACAGGGCAGGGGAGCGCACCCCTCCACTTT
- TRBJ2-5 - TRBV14 CASSQVSTLQETQYF TGTGCCAGCAGCCAAGTGTCTACTTTACAAGAGACCCAGTACTTC
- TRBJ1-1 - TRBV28 CASSIQYQDEAFF TGTGCCAGCAGTATACAGTATCAGGATGAAGCTTTCTTT
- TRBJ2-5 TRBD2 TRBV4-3 CASSHEWSGGAETQYF TGCGCCAGCAGCCATGAGTGGAGCGGGGGCGCAGAGACCCAGTACTTC
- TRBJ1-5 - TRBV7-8 CASSLELGGTSQHF TGTGCCAGCAGCTTAGAGTTGGGGGGGACGTCCCAGCATTTT
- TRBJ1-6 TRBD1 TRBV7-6 CASSLAQGASSPLHF TGTGCCAGCAGCTTAGCTCAGGGGGCAAGTTCACCCCTCCACTTT
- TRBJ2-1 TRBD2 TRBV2 CASSDRGSGEQFF TGTGCCAGCAGTGACCGCGGTAGCGGGGAGCAGTTCTTC
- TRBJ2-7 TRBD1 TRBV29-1 CSAAGTGGAGEQYF TGCAGCGCCGCCGGGACAGGGGGCGCAGGCGAGCAGTACTTC
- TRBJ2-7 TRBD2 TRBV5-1 CASSLGTAGGEQYF TGCGCCAGCAGCTTAGGTACAGCGGGAGGGGAGCAGTACTTC
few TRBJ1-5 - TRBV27 CASSLGGLQPQHF TGTGCCAGCAGTTTAGGGGGCTTGCAGCCCCAGCATTTT
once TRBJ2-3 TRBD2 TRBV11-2 CASIGAGTQYF TGTGCCAGCATTGGAGCGGGGACGCAGTATTTT
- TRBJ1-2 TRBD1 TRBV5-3 CARSLGPGQGPYGYGYTF TGTGCCAGAAGCCTGGGTCCGGGACAGGGGCCCTACGGGTATGGCTACACCTTC
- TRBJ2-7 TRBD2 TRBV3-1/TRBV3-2 CASSQGTSGVGEQYF TGTGCCAGCAGCCAAGGGACTAGCGGGGTCGGGGAGCAGTACTTC
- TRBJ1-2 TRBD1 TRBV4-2 CASSQGSGGVNYGYTF TGTGCCAGCAGCCAAGGTTCAGGGGGAGTTAACTATGGCTACACCTTC
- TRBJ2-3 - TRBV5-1 CASRAQTGSRTDTQYF TGCGCCAGCAGGGCCCAGACAGGATCTCGCACAGATACGCAGTATTTT
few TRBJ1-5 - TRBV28 CASSRLDRRNQPQHF TGTGCCAGCAGTCGGCTAGACAGGCGCAATCAGCCCCAGCATTTT
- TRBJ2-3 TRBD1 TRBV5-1 CASSPSIDGTADTQYF TGCGCCAGCAGCCCCAGTATTGATGGGACAGCAGATACGCAGTATTTT
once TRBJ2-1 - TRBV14 CASSYYTGIDNEQFF TGTGCCAGCAGCTATTATACAGGGATAGACAATGAGCAGTTCTTC
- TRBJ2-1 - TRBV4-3 CASSQGLAFNEQFF TGCGCCAGCAGCCAAGGGCTAGCCTTCAATGAGCAGTTCTTC
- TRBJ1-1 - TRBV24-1 CATSDGGVGKAFF TGTGCCACCAGTGATGGGGGGGTAGGGAAAGCTTTCTTT
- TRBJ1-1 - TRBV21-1 CASGEVPNTEAFF TGTGCCTCTGGGGAGGTACCGAACACTGAAGCTTTCTTT
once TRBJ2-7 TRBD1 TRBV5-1 CASRPGTGANEQYF TGCGCCAGCAGGCCCGGGACAGGGGCCAACGAGCAGTACTTC
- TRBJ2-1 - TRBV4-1 CASSLRDLSLGYNEQFF TGCGCCAGCAGCTTGAGAGACTTGTCCTTAGGATACAATGAGCAGTTCTTC